Listed here are 13 T cell receptor beta chains from one sample, sequenced in a study of early stage breast cancer tumors (dated 2017 in TCRdb). The method was the immunoSEQ multiplex PCR assay. TCRdb provides this immuneACCESS table in a form limited to in-frame rearrangements. Some clones are lacking; in checked studies, under half of them reflect an unresolved V gene, and why the rest are absent is not known. The sample table records a few thousand clones; 55% to 70% of these occur just once. Together, the top ten hold 26% of the sample. Material: normal breast tissue next to the tumor. The receptors stem from a person aged 55 to 70 with breast cancer.

The chain is built from TRBV5-3 and TRBJ1-2; D not certain. TRBV5-3 counts as an open reading frame of uncertain function. The CDR3 contains 13 residues. Deletions cut 8 bases from V and 6 bases from J, with 17 bases between. The CDR3 is CARTVESLHGYTF. In DNA form, the CDR3 reads TGTGCCAGGACGGTGGAGAGTTTACATGGCTACACCTTC.

The chain links TRBV19 to TRBJ1-5; D might be TRBD1 (5 bases). V lost 1 base and J lost 1, with 8 bases in between. Germline V CDR1 and CDR2: LNHDA, SQIVND (reference sequence). The CDR3 consists of 15 residues. The CDR3 loop reads CASSIARVSNQPQHF. The CDR3 DNA reads TGTGCCAGTAGTATAGCCAGGGTGAGCAATCAGCCCCAGCATTTT. The full variable domain, with the rest looked up from reference TRBV19 and TRBJ1-5, is DGGITQSPKYLFRKEGQNVTLSCEQNLNHDAMYWYRQDPGQGLRLIYYSQIVNDFQKGDIAEGYSVSREKKESFPLTVTSAQKNPTAFYLCASSIARVSNQPQHFGDGTRLSIL.

This clone was recorded a few times. The chain uses TRBV7-9 and TRBJ2-7; no definite D call. The CDR3 spans 15 residues. Germline CDR1 and CDR2: SEHNR and FQNEAQ (reference sequence). V lost 1 base to trimming and J lost 7 bases, with 17 bases between them. The CDR3 DNA is TGTGCCAGCAGCTTAGGGTCGGCTGCAGTTTGGGAGCAGTACTTC. Its translation: CASSLGSAAVWEQYF.

The chain couples TRBV4-1 to TRBJ2-5; 9 bases align to TRBD2. V lost 5 bases, J lost 5 bases, and 12 bases stayed unmatched. The V gene's germline CDR1 is MGHRA and CDR2 YSYEKL. This CDR3 region has 16 residues. The chain's CDR3 is CASSEGPAGGEETQYF. The CDR3, as DNA: TGCGCCAGCAGCGAAGGGCCAGCGGGGGGCGAGGAGACCCAGTACTTC.

The V gene is TRBV6-5, the J gene TRBJ2-7; weak D call: TRBD2 (6 bases). The CDR3 consists of 15 residues. In germline, CDR1 is MNHEY, CDR2 SVGAGI. Trimming left V 0 bases short and J 2 bases short, with 11 bases between. As DNA, the CDR3 is TGTGCCAGCAGTTACTCTCGGAGGGGACCCTACGAGCAGTACTTC. This gives the protein CASSYSRRGPYEQYF.

The chain recombines TRBV5-1 with TRBJ2-1, with a tentative D call TRBD1 (6 bases). The CDR3 runs to 17 residues. Between the trimmed V and J ends, which lost 0 bases and 5 bases, there was a span of 18 bases. Germline CDR1 is SGHRS and CDR2 is YFSETQ. This CDR3 is CASSLAALQGMDNEQFF. DNA for the CDR3: TGCGCCAGCAGCTTGGCAGCTTTACAGGGAATGGACAATGAGCAGTTCTTC.

This sequence joins TRBV30 and TRBJ2-7; D gene unclear. CDR3 length equals 12 residues. Looked up from germline, CDR1 is GTSNPN and CDR2 is SVGIG (reference sequence). V was cut by 3 bases and J by 2 bases, with 8 bases left in between. DNA for the CDR3: TGTGCCTGGAGCAGAGGCCCCTACGAGCAGTACTTC. Its translation is CAWSRGPYEQYF. Combining the CDR3 with reference TRBV30 and TRBJ2-7 gives the whole variable domain SQTIHQWPATLVQPVGSPLSLECTVEGTSNPNLYWYRQAAGRGLQLLFYSVGIGQISSEVPQNLSASRPQDRQFILSSKKLLLSDSGFYLCAWSRGPYEQYFGPGTRLTVT.

The V gene is TRBV7-3, the J gene TRBJ2-1, with D perhaps matching TRBD2 (7 bases). CDR3 size: 13 residues. Trimming shortened V by 5 bases and J by 6 bases, and 11 bases separated the two germline ends. CDR1 and CDR2 from the germline V gene are SGHTA and FQGTGA. The CDR3: CASSLGGANEQFF. Written as DNA, the CDR3 is TGTGCCAGCAGCCTGGGGGGGGCCAATGAGCAGTTCTTC.

The chain carries TRBV13 and TRBJ2-6; TRBD2 matches 10 bases. The V gene's germline CDR1 is PRHDT and CDR2 FYEKMQ (reference sequence). The CDR3 contains 19 residues. V dropped 6 bases and J dropped 0; count of bases not matched to a gene: 11. The CDR3 protein is CASSKRRLAGRSGANVLTF. The CDR3 nucleotides read TGTGCCAGCAGTAAAAGGAGACTAGCGGGTCGCTCTGGGGCCAACGTCCTGACTTTC.

V usage is TRBV5-4 and J usage is TRBJ2-1, with D uncertain. Germline lookup yields CDR1 SGHNT and CDR2 YYREEE (reference sequence). The CDR3 loop spans 12 amino acids. Trimming cost V 3 bases and J 10 bases, with 11 bases left between them. CDR3 sequence reads: CASSYRPAEQFF. CDR3 coding DNA: TGTGCCAGCAGCTATCGACCCGCGGAGCAGTTCTTC.

The CDR3 sequence: CASSLVVRRATGETQYF. The CDR3 DNA sequence: TGTGCCAGCAGCTTAGTAGTTCGGCGGGCTACGGGAGAGACCCAGTACTTC. V gene TRBV7-6 combines with J gene TRBJ2-5, with D maybe TRBD2 (5 bases). The CDR3 sequence is 17 residues long. Trimming pared 1 base from V and 4 bases from J, leaving 19 bases between. From germline, CDR1 is SGHVS and CDR2 FNYEAQ.

This chain links TRBV7-2 with TRBJ2-5; TRBD2 matches at 7 bases. The CDR3 runs to 16 residues. V lost 2 bases to trimming and J lost 0 bases; unmatched junction nucleotides: 6. Germline V gene lookup returns CDR1 SGHTA and CDR2 FQGNSA. The CDR3 reads CASSLLAGVYQETQYF. The CDR3 DNA reads TGTGCCAGCAGCTTACTGGCGGGGGTGTACCAAGAGACCCAGTACTTC.

This clone came up a few times. Mismatch with germline at one junction end may stem from a read error. The rearrangement uses TRBV2 and TRBJ1-3, with no clear D. Germline V gene lookup returns CDR1 SNHLY and CDR2 FYNNEI. This CDR3 contains 15 residues. This CDR3 is CASSQASGTGNTIYF. CDR3 sequence (DNA): TGTGCCAGCAGTCAAGCATCGGGGACTGGAAACACCATATATTTT.